The table lists the clone carrying this T cell receptor (beta chain) with a few counts. The CDR3 loop spans 17 amino acids. Per germline, CDR1 MGHRA and CDR2 YSYEKL. J lost 7 bases, V lost 0 bases, and 11 bases had no gene match. cDNA molecules carried unique molecular identifiers, and template switching added a universal primer site. TCRdb passed the 5' RACE reads through MiXCR, listing each CDR3 protein once. The sample has 250,000 or so distinct CDR3 sequences, 5.5% to 8% seen once; the top ten hold 3% to 4.5%. All donors were healthy Caucasians. These data originate in a study of identical twins. These sequences were also reported in another study, on yellow fever vaccine responses in identical twins.

The gene calls are TRBV4-1 and TRBJ2-5, with TRBD2 identical over 10 bases. This TCR was sampled from a woman aged 18 to 35 in good health. Source material: memory (CD45RO+) T cells sorted from blood. This chain's CDR3 is CASSQDRLAGAPGTQYF. Written as DNA, the CDR3 is TGCGCCAGCAGCCAAGATAGGCTAGCGGGGGCCCCGGGGACCCAGTACTTC.